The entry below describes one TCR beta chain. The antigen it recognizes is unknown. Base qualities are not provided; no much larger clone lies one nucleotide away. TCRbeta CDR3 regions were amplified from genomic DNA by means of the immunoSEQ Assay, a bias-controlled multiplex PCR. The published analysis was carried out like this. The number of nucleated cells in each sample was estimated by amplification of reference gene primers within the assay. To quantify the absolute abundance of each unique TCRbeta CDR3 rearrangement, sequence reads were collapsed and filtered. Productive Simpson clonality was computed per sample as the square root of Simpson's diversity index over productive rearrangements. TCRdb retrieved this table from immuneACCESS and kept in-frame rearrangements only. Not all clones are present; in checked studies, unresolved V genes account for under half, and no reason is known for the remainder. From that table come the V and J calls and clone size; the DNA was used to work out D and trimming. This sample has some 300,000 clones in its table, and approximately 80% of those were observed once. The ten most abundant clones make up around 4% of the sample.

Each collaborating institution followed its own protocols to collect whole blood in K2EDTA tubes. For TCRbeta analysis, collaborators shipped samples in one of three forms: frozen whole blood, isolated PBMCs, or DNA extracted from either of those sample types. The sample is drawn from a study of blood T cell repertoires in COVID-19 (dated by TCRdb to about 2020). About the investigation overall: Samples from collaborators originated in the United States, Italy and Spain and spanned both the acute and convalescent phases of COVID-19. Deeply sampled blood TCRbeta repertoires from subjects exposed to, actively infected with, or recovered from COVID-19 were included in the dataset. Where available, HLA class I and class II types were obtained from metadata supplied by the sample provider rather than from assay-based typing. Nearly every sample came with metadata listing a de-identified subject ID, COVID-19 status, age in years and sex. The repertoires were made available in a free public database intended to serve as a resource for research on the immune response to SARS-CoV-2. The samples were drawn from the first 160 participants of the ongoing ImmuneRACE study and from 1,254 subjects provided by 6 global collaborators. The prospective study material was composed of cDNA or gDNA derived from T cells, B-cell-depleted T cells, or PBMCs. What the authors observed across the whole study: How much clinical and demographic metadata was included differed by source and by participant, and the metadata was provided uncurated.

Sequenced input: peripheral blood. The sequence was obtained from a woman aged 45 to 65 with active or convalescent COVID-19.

CDR3 region: CSVASGRAYNEQFF. The nucleotides are TGCAGCGTTGCTAGCGGGAGGGCCTACAATGAGCAGTTCTTC. Rearrangement joined TRBV29-1 to TRBJ2-1; TRBD2 matches 12 bases in the middle. Reading the germline V gene gives CDR1 SQVTM and CDR2 ANQGSEA. The CDR3 numbers 14 residues from cysteine through phenylalanine. Only the CDR3 part of the read is kept: 42 bases, read in frame from the first base. Trimmed from V: 4 bases; trimmed from J: 2 bases; junction bases lacking a gene match: 0.